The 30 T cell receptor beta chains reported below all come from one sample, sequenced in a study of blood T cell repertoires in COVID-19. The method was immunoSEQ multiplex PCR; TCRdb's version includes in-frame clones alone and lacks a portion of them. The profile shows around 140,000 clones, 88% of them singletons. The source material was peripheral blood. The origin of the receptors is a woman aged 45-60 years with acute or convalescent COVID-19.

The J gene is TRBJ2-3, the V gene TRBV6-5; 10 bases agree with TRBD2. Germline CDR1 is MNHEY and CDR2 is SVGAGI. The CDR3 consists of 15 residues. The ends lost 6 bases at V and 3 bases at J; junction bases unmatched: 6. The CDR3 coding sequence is TGTGCCAGCAGCTCTAGCGGGAGAGGGACAGATACGCAGTATTTT. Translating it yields CASSSSGRGTDTQYF.

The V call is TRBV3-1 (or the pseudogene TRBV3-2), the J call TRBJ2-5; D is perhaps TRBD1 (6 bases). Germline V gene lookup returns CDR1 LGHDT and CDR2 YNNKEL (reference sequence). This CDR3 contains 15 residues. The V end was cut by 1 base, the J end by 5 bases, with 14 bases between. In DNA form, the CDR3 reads TGTGCCAGCAGCCAAGCAGGGGTCCAAGGGGAGACCCAGTACTTC. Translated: CASSQAGVQGETQYF.

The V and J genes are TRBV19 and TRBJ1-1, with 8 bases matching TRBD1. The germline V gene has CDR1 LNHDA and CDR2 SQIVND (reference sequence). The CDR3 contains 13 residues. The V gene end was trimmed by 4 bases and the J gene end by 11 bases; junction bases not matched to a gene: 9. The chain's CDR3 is CASSTGQAPGAFF. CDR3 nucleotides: TGTGCCAGTAGTACGGGACAGGCCCCGGGTGCTTTCTTT.

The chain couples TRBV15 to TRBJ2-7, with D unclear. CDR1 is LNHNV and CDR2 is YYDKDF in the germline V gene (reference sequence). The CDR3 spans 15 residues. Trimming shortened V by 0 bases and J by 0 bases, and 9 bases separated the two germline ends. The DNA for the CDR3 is TGTGCCACCAGCAGAGATCCGAAGAGCTCCTACGAGCAGTACTTC. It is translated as CATSRDPKSSYEQYF.

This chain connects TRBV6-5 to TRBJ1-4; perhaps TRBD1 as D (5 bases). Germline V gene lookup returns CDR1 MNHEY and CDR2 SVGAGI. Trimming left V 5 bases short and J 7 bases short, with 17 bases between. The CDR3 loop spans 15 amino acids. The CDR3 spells CASSKTGTRAEKLFF. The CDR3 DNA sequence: TGTGCCAGCAGTAAAACCGGGACTCGAGCTGAAAAACTGTTTTTT.

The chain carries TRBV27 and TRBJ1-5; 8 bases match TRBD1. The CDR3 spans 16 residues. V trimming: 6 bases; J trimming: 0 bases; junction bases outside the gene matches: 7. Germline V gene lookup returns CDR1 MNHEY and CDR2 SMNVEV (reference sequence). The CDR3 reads CASSPKTGASNQPQHF. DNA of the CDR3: TGTGCCAGCAGCCCGAAGACAGGGGCTAGCAATCAGCCCCAGCATTTT.

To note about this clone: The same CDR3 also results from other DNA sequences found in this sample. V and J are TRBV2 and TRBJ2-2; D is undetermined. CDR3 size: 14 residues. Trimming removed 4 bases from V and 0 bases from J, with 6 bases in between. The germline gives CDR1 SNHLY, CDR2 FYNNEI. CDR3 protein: CASSGGSNTGELFF. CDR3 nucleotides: TGTGCCAGCAGTGGAGGTTCGAACACCGGGGAGCTGTTTTTT.

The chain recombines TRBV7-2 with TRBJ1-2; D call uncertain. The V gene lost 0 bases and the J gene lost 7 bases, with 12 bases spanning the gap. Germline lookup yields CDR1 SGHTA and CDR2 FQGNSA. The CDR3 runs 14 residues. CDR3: CASSLAPGMGGYTF. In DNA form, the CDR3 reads TGTGCCAGCAGCTTAGCGCCAGGTATGGGTGGCTACACCTTC.

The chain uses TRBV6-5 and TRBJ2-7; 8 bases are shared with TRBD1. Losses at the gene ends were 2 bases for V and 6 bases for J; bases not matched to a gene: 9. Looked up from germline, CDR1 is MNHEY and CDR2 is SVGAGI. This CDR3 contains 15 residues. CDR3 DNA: TGTGCCAGCAGTTACGGGGGACAGGAGGTATTCGAGCAGTACTTC. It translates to CASSYGGQEVFEQYF.

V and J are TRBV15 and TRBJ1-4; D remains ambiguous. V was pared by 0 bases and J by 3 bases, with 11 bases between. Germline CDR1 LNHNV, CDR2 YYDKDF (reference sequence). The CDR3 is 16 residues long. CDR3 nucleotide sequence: TGTGCCACCAGCAGAGATGAACAGAGACCTAATGAAAAACTGTTTTTT. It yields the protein CATSRDEQRPNEKLFF.

The CDR3 here is CASSPGLGETQYF. The CDR3 nucleotides are TGTGCCAGTAGTCCAGGGTTAGGGGAGACCCAGTACTTC. The chain recombines TRBV19 with TRBJ2-5; the D gene is possibly TRBD1 (5 bases). The CDR3 covers 13 residues. V lost 5 bases, J lost 5 bases, and 12 bases lay in between. CDR1 is LNHDA, CDR2 SQIVND, per germline (reference sequence).

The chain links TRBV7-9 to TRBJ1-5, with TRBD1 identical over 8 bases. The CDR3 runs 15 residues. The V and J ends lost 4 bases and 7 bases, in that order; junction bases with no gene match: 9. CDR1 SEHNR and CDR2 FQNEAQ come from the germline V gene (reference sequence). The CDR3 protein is CASSSTQGAWQPQHF. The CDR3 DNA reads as TGTGCCAGCAGCTCTACTCAGGGGGCCTGGCAGCCCCAGCATTTT. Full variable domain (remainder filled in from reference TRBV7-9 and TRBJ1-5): DTGVSQNPRHKITKRGQNVTFRCDPISEHNRLYWYRQTLGQGPEFLTYFQNEAQLEKSRLLSDRFSAERPKGSFSTLEIQRTEQGDSAMYLCASSSTQGAWQPQHFGDGTRLSIL.

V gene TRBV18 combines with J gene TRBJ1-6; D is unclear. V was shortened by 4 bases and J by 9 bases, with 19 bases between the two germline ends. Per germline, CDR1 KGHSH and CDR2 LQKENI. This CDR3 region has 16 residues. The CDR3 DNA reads TGTGCCAGCTCACGGGAGCAGAGGGAGCGGGGTTCACCCCTCCACTTT. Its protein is CASSREQRERGSPLHF. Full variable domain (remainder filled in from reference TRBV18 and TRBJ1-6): NAGVMQNPRHLVRRRGQEARLRCSPMKGHSHVYWYRQLPEEGLKFMVYLQKENIIDESGMPKERFSAEFPKEGPSILRIQQVVRGDSAAYFCASSREQRERGSPLHFGNGTRLTVT.

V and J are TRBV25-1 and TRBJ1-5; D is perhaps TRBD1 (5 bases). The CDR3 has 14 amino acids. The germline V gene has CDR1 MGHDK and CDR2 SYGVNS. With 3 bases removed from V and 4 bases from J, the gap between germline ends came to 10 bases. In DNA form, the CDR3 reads TGTGCCAGCAGTGATTACAGGAATAATCAGCCCCAGCATTTT. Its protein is CASSDYRNNQPQHF.

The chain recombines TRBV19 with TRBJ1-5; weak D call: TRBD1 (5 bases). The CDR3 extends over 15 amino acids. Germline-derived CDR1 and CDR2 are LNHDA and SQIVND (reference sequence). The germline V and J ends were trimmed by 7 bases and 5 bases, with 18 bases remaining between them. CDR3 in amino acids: CASNLGQGGYQPQHF. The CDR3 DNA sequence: TGTGCCAGTAACCTGGGGCAGGGTGGATATCAGCCCCAGCATTTT.

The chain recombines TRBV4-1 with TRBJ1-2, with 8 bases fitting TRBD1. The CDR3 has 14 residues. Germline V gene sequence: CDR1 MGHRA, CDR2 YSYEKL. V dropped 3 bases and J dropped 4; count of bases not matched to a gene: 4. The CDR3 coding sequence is TGCGCCAGCAGCCATGGACAGGGATTCTATGGCTACACCTTC. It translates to CASSHGQGFYGYTF.

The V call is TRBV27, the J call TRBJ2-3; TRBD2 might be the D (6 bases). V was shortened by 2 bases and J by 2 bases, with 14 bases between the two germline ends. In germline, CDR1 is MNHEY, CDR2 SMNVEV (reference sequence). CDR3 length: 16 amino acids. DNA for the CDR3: TGTGCCAGCAGTTTACCTGGGACTTCCGTCACAGATACGCAGTATTTT. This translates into CASSLPGTSVTDTQYF.

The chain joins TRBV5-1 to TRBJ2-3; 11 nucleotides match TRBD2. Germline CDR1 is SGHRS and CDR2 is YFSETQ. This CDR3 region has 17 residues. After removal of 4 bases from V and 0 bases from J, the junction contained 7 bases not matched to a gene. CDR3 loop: CASSPLAGVTSTDTQYF. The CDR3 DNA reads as TGCGCCAGCAGCCCACTAGCGGGAGTAACTAGCACAGATACGCAGTATTTT.

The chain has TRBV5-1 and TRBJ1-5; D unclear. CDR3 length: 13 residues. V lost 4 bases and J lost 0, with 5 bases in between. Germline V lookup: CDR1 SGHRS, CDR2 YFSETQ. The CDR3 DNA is TGCGCCAGCAGCGCGAATAGCAATCAGCCCCAGCATTTT. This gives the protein CASSANSNQPQHF. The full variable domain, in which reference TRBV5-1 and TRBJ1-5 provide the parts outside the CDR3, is KAGVTQTPRYLIKTRGQQVTLSCSPISGHRSVSWYQQTPGQGLQFLFEYFSETQRNKGNFPGRFSGRQFSNSRSEMNVSTLELGDSALYLCASSANSNQPQHFGDGTRLSIL.

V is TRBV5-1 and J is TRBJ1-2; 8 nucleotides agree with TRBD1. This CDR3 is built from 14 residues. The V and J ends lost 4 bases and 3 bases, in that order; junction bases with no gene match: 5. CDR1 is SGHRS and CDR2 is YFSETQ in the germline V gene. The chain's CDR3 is CASSLDRGDYGYTF. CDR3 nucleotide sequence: TGCGCCAGCAGCCTCGACAGGGGAGACTATGGCTACACCTTC.

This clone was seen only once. Here the CDR3 DNA reads TGTGCCAGCAGCCTAGGTCTAGACACCATATATTTT. Its protein is CASSLGLDTIYF. The chain employs TRBV12-3 or TRBV12-4 and TRBJ1-3; D is undetermined. The V end lost 6 bases, the J end lost 8 bases, and 11 bases lay between the germline ends. The CDR3 extends over 12 amino acids.

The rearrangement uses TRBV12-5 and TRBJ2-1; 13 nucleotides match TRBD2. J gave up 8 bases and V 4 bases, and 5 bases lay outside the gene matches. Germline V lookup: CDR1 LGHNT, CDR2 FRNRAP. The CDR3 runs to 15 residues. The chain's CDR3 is CASGSGTSGTDEQFF. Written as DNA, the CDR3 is TGTGCTAGTGGTTCCGGGACTAGCGGGACGGATGAGCAGTTCTTC.

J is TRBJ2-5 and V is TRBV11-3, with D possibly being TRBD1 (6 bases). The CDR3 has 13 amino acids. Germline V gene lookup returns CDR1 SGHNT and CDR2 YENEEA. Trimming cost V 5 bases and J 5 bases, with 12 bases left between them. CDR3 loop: CASSEDSLETQYF. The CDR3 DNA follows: TGTGCCAGCAGCGAGGACAGCTTGGAGACCCAGTACTTC.

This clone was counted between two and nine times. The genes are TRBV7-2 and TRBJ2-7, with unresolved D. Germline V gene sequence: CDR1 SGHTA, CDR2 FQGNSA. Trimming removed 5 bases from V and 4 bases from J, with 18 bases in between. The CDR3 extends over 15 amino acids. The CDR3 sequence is CASSPTPLYSYEQYF. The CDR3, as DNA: TGTGCCAGCAGCCCCACCCCCCTCTACAGTTACGAGCAGTACTTC.

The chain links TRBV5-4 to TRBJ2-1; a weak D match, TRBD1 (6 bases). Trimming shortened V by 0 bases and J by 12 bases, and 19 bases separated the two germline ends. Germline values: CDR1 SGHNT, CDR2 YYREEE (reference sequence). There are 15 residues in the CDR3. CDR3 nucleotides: TGTGCCAGCAGCTTGGGGGCTAGCCTAAAAGGGGGGCAGTTCTTC. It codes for CASSLGASLKGGQFF. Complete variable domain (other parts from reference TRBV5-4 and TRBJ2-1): ETGVTQSPTHLIKTRGQQVTLRCSSQSGHNTVSWYQQALGQGPQFIFQYYREEENGRGNFPPRFSGLQFPNYSSELNVNALELDDSALYLCASSLGASLKGGQFFGPGTRLTVL.

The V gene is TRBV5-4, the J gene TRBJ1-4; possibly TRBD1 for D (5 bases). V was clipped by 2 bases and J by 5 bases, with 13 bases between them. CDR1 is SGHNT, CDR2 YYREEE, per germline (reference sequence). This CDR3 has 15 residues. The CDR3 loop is CASSFRGGTNEKLFF. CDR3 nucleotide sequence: TGTGCCAGCAGCTTTCGCGGAGGGACCAATGAAAAACTGTTTTTT.

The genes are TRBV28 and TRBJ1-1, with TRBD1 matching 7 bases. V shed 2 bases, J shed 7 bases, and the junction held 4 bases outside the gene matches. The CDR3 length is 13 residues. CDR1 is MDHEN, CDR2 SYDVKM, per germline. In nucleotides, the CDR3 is TGTGCCAGCAGTTTAACAGGGGCCCATGAAGCTTTCTTT. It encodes CASSLTGAHEAFF.

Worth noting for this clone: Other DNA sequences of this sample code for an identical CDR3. The CDR3, as DNA: TGTGCCAGCAGCTTAGGTGCAGGGAACACTGAAGCTTTCTTT. Encoded protein: CASSLGAGNTEAFF. The chain recombines TRBV11-2 with TRBJ1-1, with D uncertain. V was clipped by 1 base and J by 1 base, with 7 bases between them. The CDR3 contains 14 residues. Germline CDR1 and CDR2: SGHAT and FQNNGV. The whole variable domain, remainder taken from reference TRBV11-2 and TRBJ1-1, is EAGVAQSPRYKIIEKRQSVAFWCNPISGHATLYWYQQILGQGPKLLIQFQNNGVVDDSQLPKDRFSAERLKGVDSTLKIQPAKLEDSAVYLCASSLGAGNTEAFFGQGTRLTVV.

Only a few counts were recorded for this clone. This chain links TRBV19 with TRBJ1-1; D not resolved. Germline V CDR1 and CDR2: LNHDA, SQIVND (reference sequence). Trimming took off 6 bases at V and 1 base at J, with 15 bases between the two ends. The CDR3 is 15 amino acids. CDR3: CASRSLEDRNTEAFF. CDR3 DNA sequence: TGTGCCAGTAGATCTCTTGAGGATCGGAACACTGAAGCTTTCTTT.

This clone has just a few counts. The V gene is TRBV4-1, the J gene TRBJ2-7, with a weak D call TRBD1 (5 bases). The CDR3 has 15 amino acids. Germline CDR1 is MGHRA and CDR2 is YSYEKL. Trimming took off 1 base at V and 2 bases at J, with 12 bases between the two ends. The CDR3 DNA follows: TGCGCCAGCAGCCAAGGTGGCCAGGGCCCCTACGAGCAGTACTTC. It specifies CASSQGGQGPYEQYF.